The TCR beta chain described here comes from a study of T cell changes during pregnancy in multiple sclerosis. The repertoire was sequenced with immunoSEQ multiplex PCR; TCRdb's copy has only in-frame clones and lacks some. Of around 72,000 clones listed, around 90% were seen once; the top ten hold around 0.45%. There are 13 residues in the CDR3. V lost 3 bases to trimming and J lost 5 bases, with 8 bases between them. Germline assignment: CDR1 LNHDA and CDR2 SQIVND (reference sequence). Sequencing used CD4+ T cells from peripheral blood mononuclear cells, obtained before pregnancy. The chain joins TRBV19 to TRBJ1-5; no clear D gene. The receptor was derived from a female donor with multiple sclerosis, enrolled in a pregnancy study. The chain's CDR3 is CASSIPGYQPQHF. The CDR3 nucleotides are TGTGCCAGTAGTATTCCGGGATATCAGCCCCAGCATTTT.